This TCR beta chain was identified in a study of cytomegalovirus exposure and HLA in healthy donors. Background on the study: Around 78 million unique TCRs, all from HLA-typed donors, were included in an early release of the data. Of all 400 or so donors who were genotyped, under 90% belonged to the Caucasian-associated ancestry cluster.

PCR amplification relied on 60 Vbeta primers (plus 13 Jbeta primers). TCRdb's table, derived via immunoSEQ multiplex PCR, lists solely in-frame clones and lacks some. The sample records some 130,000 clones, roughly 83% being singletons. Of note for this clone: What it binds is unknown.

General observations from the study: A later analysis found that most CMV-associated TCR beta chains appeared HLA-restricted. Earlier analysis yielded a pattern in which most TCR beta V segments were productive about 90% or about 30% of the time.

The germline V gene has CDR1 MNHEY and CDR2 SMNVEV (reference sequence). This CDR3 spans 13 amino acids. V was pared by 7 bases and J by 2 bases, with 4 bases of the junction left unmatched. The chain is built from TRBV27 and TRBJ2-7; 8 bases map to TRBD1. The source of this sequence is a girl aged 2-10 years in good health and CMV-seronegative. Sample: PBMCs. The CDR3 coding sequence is TGTGCCAGCAAAGGACAGGGCACCTACGAGCAGTACTTC. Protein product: CASKGQGTYEQYF.